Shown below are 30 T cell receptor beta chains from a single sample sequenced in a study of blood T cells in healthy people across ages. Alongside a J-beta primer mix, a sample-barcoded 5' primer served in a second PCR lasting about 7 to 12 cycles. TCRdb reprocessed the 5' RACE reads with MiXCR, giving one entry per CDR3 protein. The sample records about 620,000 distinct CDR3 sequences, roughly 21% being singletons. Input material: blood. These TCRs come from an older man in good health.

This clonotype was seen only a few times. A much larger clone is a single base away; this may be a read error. CDR3 region: CASSDQGGPGYTF. The CDR3 nucleotides are TGTGCCAGCAGTGATCAGGGGGGACCTGGCTACACCTTC. The chain joins TRBV2 to TRBJ1-2, with 7 bases that match TRBD1. With 3 bases clipped from V and 7 bases from J, the junction kept 5 bases outside the gene matches. Germline values: CDR1 SNHLY, CDR2 FYNNEI. CDR3 length: 13 residues. Based on the CDR3 plus reference TRBV2 and TRBJ1-2, the full variable domain is EPEVTQTPSHQVTQMGQEVILRCVPISNHLYFYWYRQILGQKVEFLVSFYNNEISEKSEIFDDQFSVERPDGSNFTLKIRSTKLEDSAMYFCASSDQGGPGYTFGSGTRLTVV.

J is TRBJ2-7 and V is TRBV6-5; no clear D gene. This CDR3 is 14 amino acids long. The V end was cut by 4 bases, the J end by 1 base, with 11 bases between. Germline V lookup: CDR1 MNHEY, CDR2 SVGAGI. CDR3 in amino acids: CASSFLPGSYEQYF. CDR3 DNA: TGTGCCAGCAGTTTCCTTCCGGGTTCCTACGAGCAGTACTTC.

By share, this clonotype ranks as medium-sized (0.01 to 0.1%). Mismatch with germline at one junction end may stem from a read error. The chain's CDR3 is CASSLEETQYF. CDR3 nucleotide sequence: TGTGCCAGCAGTCTAGAAGAGACCCAGTACTTC. V is TRBV5-1 and J is TRBJ2-5; D not resolved. The CDR3 is made up of 11 amino acids. In germline, CDR1 is SGHRS, CDR2 YFSETQ.

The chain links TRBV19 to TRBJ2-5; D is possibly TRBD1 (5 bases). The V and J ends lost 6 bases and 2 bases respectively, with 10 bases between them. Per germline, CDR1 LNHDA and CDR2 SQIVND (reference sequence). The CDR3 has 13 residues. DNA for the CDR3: TGTGCCAGTAGACAGGCGAATCAAGAGACCCAGTACTTC. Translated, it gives CASRQANQETQYF.

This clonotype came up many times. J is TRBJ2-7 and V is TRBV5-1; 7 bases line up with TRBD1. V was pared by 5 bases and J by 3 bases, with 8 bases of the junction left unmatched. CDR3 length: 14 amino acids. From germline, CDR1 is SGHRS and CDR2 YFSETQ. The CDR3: CASSPGTEGYEQYF. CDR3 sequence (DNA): TGCGCCAGCAGTCCCGGGACAGAGGGCTACGAGCAGTACTTC. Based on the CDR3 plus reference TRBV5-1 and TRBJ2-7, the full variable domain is KAGVTQTPRYLIKTRGQQVTLSCSPISGHRSVSWYQQTPGQGLQFLFEYFSETQRNKGNFPGRFSGRQFSNSRSEMNVSTLELGDSALYLCASSPGTEGYEQYFGPGTRLTVT.

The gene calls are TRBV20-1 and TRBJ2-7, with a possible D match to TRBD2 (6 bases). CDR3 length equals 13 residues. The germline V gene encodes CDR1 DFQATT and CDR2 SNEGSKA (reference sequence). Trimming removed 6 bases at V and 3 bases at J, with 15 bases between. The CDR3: CSATTSSNYEQYF. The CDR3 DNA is TGCAGTGCAACCACTAGCTCGAACTACGAGCAGTACTTC.

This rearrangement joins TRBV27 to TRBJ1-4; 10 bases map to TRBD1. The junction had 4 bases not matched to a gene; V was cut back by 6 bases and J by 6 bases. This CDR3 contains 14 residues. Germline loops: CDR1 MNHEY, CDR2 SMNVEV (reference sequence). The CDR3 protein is CASRDRGLDEKLFF. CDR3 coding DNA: TGTGCCAGCAGAGACAGGGGGCTTGATGAAAAACTGTTTTTT.

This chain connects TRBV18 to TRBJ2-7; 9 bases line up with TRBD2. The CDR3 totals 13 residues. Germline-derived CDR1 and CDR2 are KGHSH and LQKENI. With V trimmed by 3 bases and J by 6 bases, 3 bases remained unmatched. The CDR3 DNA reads TGTGCCAGCTCACCGCCTAGCGGGATCGAGCAGTACTTC. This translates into CASSPPSGIEQYF.

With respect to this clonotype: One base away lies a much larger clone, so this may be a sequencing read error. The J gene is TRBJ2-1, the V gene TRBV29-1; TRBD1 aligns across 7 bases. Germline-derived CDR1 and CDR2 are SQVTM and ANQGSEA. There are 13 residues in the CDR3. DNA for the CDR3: TGCAACGTTAATTCAGGGGGTTACAATGAGCAGTTCTTC. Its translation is CNVNSGGYNEQFF.

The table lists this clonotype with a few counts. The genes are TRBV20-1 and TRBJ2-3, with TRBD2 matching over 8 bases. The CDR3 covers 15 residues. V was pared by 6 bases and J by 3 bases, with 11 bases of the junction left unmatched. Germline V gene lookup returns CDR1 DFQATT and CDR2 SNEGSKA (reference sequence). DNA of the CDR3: TGCAGTGCACCGAAGCGGGAGTATCGTACAGATACGCAGTATTTT. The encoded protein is CSAPKREYRTDTQYF.

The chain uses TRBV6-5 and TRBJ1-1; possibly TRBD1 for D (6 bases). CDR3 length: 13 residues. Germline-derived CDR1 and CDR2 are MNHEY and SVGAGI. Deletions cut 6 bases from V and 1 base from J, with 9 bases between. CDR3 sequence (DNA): TGTGCCAGCAGGACACAGGGGAACACTGAAGCTTTCTTT. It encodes CASRTQGNTEAFF.

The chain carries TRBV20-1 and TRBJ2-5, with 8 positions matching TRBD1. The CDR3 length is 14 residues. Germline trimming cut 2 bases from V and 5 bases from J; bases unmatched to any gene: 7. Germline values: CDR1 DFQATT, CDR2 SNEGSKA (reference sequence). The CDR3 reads CSARPVTGVETQYF. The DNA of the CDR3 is TGCAGTGCTAGACCGGTGACAGGGGTTGAGACCCAGTACTTC.

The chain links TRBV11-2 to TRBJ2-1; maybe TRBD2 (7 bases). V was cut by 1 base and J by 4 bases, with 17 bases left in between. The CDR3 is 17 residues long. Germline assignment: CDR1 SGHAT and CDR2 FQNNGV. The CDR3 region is CASSLGPQGLQYNEQFF. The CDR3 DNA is TGTGCCAGCAGCTTAGGCCCACAGGGACTACAATACAATGAGCAGTTCTTC. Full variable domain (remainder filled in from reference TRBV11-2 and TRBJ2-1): EAGVAQSPRYKIIEKRQSVAFWCNPISGHATLYWYQQILGQGPKLLIQFQNNGVVDDSQLPKDRFSAERLKGVDSTLKIQPAKLEDSAVYLCASSLGPQGLQYNEQFFGPGTRLTVL.

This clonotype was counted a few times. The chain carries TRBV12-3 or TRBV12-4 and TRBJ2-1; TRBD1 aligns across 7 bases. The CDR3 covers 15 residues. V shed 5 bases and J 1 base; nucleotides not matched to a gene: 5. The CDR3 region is CASSLRQGSYNEQFF. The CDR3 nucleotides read TGTGCCAGCAGTCTGAGACAGGGTTCCTACAATGAGCAGTTCTTC.

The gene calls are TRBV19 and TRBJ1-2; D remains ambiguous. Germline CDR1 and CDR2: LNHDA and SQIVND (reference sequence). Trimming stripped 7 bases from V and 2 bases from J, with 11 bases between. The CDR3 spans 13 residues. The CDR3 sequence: CASTETGNYGYTF. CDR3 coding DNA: TGTGCCAGTACCGAAACGGGGAACTATGGCTACACCTTC. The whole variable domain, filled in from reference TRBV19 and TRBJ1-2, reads DGGITQSPKYLFRKEGQNVTLSCEQNLNHDAMYWYRQDPGQGLRLIYYSQIVNDFQKGDIAEGYSVSREKKESFPLTVTSAQKNPTAFYLCASTETGNYGYTFGSGTRLTVV.

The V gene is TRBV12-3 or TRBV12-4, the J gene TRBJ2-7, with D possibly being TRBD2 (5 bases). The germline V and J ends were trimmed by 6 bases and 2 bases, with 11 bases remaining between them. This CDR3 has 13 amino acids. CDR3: CASSNRETYEQYF. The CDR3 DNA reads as TGTGCCAGCAGCAACCGGGAAACCTACGAGCAGTACTTC.

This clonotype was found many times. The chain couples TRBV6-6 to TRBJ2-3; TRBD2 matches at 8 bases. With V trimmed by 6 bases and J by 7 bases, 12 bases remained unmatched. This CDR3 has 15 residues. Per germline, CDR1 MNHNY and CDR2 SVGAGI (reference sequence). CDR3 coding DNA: TGTGCCAGCAGACACGAGCGGGAGCCCTCCCATACGCAGTATTTT. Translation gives CASRHEREPSHTQYF.

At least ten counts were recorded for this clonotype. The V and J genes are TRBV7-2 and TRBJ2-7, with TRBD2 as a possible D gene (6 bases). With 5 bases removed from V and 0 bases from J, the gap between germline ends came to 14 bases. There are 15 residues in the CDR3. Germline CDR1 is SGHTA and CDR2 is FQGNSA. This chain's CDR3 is CASSQPRDFSYEQYF. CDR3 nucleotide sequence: TGTGCCAGCAGCCAGCCCCGGGACTTCTCCTACGAGCAGTACTTC. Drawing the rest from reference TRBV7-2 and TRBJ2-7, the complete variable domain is GAGVSQSPSNKVTEKGKDVELRCDPISGHTALYWYRQSLGQGLEFLIYFQGNSAPDKSGLPSDRFSAERTGGSVSTLTIQRTQQEDSAVYLCASSQPRDFSYEQYFGPGTRLTVT.

CDR3 amino acids: CASSGSAGGALNEQFF. Written as DNA, the CDR3 is TGTGCCAGCAGTGGTTCCGCGGGGGGCGCATTGAATGAGCAGTTCTTC. The J gene is TRBJ2-1, the V gene TRBV6-1, with 8 bases fitting TRBD2. Germline V gene lookup returns CDR1 MNHNS and CDR2 SASEGT. With 4 bases clipped from V and 7 bases from J, the junction kept 12 bases outside the gene matches. The CDR3 is made up of 16 amino acids.

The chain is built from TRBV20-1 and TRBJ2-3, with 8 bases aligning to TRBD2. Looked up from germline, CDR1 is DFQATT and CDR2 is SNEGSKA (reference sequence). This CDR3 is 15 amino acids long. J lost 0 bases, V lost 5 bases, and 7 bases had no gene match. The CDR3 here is CSAVTLAVSTDTQYF. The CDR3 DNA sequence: TGCAGTGCTGTCACACTAGCGGTCAGCACAGATACGCAGTATTTT.

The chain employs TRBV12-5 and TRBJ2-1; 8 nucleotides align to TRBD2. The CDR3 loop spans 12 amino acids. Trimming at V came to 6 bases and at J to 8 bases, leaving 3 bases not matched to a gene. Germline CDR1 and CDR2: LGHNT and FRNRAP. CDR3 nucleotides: TGTGCTAGTGGGTCGGGAGGGGATGAGCAGTTCTTC. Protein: CASGSGGDEQFF.

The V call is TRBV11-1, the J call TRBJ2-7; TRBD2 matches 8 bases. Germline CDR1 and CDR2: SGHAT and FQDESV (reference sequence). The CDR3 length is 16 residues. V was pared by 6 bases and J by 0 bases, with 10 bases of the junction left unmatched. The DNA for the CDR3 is TGTGCCAGCAGATACGGGGCTAGCGGGTTCTCCTACGAGCAGTACTTC. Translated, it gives CASRYGASGFSYEQYF.

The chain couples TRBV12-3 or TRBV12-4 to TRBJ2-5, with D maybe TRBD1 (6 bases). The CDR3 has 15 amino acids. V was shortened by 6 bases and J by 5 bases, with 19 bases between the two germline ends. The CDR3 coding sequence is TGTGCCAGCAGCTCCCCCGGGACAAATATGGAGACCCAGTACTTC. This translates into CASSSPGTNMETQYF.

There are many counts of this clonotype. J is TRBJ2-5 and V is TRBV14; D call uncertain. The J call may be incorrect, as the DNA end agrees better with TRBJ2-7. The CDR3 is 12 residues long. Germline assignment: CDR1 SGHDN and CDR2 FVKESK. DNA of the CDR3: TGTGCCAGCAGCATCAGTTACTACGAGCAGTACTTC. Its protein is CASSISYYEQYF.

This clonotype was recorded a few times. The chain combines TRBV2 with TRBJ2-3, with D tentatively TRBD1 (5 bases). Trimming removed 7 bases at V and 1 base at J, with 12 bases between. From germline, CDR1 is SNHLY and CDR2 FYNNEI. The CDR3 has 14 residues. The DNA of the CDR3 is TGTGCCAGCAATTGGGGCGGTGGCACAGATACGCAGTATTTT. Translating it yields CASNWGGGTDTQYF.

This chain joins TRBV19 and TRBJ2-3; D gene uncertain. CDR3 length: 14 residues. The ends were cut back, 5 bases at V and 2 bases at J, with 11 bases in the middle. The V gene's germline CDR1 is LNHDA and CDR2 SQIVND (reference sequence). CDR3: CASSRNTDTDTQYF. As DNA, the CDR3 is TGTGCCAGTAGTCGTAACACGGACACAGATACGCAGTATTTT.

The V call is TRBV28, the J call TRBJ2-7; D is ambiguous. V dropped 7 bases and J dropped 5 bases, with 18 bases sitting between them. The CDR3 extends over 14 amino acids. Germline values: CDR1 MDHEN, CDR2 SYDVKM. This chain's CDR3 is CASKGTPLVNEQYF. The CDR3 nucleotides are TGTGCCAGCAAAGGTACCCCGCTTGTGAACGAGCAGTACTTC.

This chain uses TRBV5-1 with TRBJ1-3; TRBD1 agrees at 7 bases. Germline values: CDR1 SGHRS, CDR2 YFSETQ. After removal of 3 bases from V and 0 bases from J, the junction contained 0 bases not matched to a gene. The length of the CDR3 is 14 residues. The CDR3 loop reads CASSWDSSGNTIYF. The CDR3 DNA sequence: TGCGCCAGCAGCTGGGACAGCTCTGGAAACACCATATATTTT.

The CDR3 here is CASSLQPLPGLVGETQYF. Written as DNA, the CDR3 is TGTGCCAGCAGCTTACAGCCACTTCCGGGACTAGTAGGGGAGACCCAGTACTTC. The genes are TRBV13 and TRBJ2-5; TRBD2 matches 8 bases. V dropped 2 bases and J dropped 5; count of bases not matched to a gene: 16. CDR3 length equals 18 residues. CDR1 and CDR2 (germline): PRHDT, FYEKMQ (reference sequence).

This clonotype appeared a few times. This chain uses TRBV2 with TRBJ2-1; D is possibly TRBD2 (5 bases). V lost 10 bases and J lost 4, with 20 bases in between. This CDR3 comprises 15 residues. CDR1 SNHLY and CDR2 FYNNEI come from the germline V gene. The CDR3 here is CAIDGTSGRYNEQFF. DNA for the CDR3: TGTGCCATCGATGGAACAAGCGGCCGATACAATGAGCAGTTCTTC.